The 18 T cell receptor beta chains listed next were all sequenced from one sample in a study of monozygotic twins with inflammatory bowel disease. Following a re-call of the 5' RACE reads, TCRdb has one entry per CDR3 protein and lacks DNA. The listing contains under 130,000 distinct CDR3 sequences. Sequences were obtained from blood. The receptors here all came from a human donor with ulcerative colitis or Crohn's disease, or a healthy co-twin of an affected twin (not recorded which).

This chain uses TRBV25-1 with TRBJ2-7; TCRdb's D gene call, TRBD2, goes unchecked for lack of DNA. The CDR3 loop spans 14 amino acids. Germline V gene lookup returns CDR1 MGHDK and CDR2 SYGVNS. This CDR3 is CASSRLAGRYEQYF.

This sequence joins TRBV29-1 and TRBJ2-7; the TRBD1 assignment by TCRdb is unverifiable without DNA. This CDR3 is 11 amino acids long. Per the germline V gene, CDR1 is SQVTM and CDR2 is ANQGSEA. The CDR3 loop reads CSGGGLAEQYF.

This chain links TRBV19 with TRBJ2-7; TCRdb gives TRBD1 as the D gene, but with no DNA this cannot be confirmed. The CDR3 length is 14 residues. Germline V lookup: CDR1 LNHDA, CDR2 SQIVND (reference sequence). This chain's CDR3 is CASSRAGGAYEQYF.

CDR3 sequence: CASSRGTEQYF. The chain employs TRBV3-1 and TRBJ2-7; TCRdb calls TRBD1, which cannot be checked without DNA. Germline V gene data show CDR1 as LGHDT and CDR2 as YNNKEL (reference sequence). The CDR3 has 11 amino acids.

The genes are TRBV14 and TRBJ2-5; TCRdb calls TRBD2, which cannot be checked without DNA. Germline CDR1 is SGHDN and CDR2 is FVKESK. The CDR3 is 17 residues long. CDR3 in amino acids: CASSQGKISGGQETQYF. Filled out from reference TRBV14 and TRBJ2-5, the complete variable domain reads EAGVTQFPSHSVIEKGQTVTLRCDPISGHDNLYWYRRVMGKEIKFLLHFVKESKQDESGMPNNRFLAERTGGTYSTLKVQPAELEDSGVYFCASSQGKISGGQETQYFGPGTRLLVL.

The chain recombines TRBV2 with TRBJ2-3; TCRdb gives TRBD2 as the D gene, but with no DNA this cannot be confirmed. Germline V gene lookup returns CDR1 SNHLY and CDR2 FYNNEI. This CDR3 is built from 17 residues. CDR3 loop: CASRRYGAGGGTDTQYF. The full variable domain, rest sourced from reference TRBV2 and TRBJ2-3, is EPEVTQTPSHQVTQMGQEVILRCVPISNHLYFYWYRQILGQKVEFLVSFYNNEISEKSEIFDDQFSVERPDGSNFTLKIRSTKLEDSAMYFCASRRYGAGGGTDTQYFGPGTRLTVL.

The CDR3 here is CASSLWRGAGYEQFF. The J gene is TRBJ2-1, the V gene TRBV7-2; the D call of TRBD2 rests on TCRdb alone, since no DNA is present to check it. There are 15 residues in the CDR3. Germline V lookup: CDR1 SGHTA, CDR2 FQGNSA.

This rearrangement joins TRBV27 to TRBJ2-7; the D call from TCRdb, TRBD1, cannot be confirmed without DNA. The CDR3 totals 12 residues. The germline gives CDR1 MNHEY, CDR2 SMNVEV (reference sequence). The CDR3 sequence: CATLGGVGEQYF.

The chain links TRBV27 to TRBJ1-5; TCRdb's assignment of TRBD1 cannot be checked, as there is no DNA. The CDR3 is 14 residues long. Germline V CDR1 and CDR2: MNHEY, SMNVEV (reference sequence). CDR3 region: CASSLGAELSAQHF.

The J gene is TRBJ2-1, the V gene TRBV4-3. Germline V gives CDR1 LGHNA, CDR2 YSLEER. The CDR3 spans 12 residues. The CDR3 loop reads CASSQGVYEQFF.

The rearrangement joins TRBV20-1 to TRBJ2-1; TCRdb reports TRBD2, a call that lacks DNA to check it against. Germline loops: CDR1 DFQATT, CDR2 SNEGSKA (reference sequence). This CDR3 is built from 17 residues. The chain's CDR3 is CSARDLPGLDSYNEQFF.

This CDR3 reads CASSLDRPSGYEQFF. This rearrangement joins TRBV11-2 to TRBJ2-1; TCRdb's assignment of TRBD2 cannot be checked, as there is no DNA. Germline V gene data show CDR1 as SGHAT and CDR2 as FQNNGV. The CDR3 totals 15 residues.

The chain combines TRBV20-1 with TRBJ2-5. Germline loops: CDR1 DFQATT, CDR2 SNEGSKA (reference sequence). This CDR3 region has 12 residues. The CDR3 spells CSTSGQGETQYF.

The J gene is TRBJ2-1, the V gene TRBV29-1; TCRdb lists TRBD1, though no DNA is available to test this call. The CDR3 totals 13 residues. From germline, CDR1 is SQVTM and CDR2 ANQGSEA. The CDR3 loop reads CSTPGGLHNEQFF.

The V gene is TRBV7-9, the J gene TRBJ2-7; TCRdb gives TRBD2 as the D gene, but with no DNA this cannot be confirmed. The CDR3 is made up of 16 amino acids. Germline CDR1 SEHNR, CDR2 FQNEAQ (reference sequence). CDR3 sequence: CASSLRASKGAYEQYF.

The chain has TRBV5-6 and TRBJ2-7. CDR1 and CDR2 (germline): SGHDT, YYEEEE. The CDR3 spans 14 residues. The CDR3 sequence is CASSLGHRAYEQYF.

The rearrangement uses TRBV7-2 and TRBJ1-1; without DNA, the TCRdb call of TRBD1 cannot be checked. Germline CDR1 and CDR2: SGHTA and FQGNSA. The CDR3 has 14 residues. Here the CDR3 reads CASSYQGGNTEAFF.

The chain employs TRBV7-9 and TRBJ1-6. CDR3 size: 15 residues. Germline assignment: CDR1 SEHNR and CDR2 FQNEAQ (reference sequence). The CDR3 sequence: CASSLLGGDNSPLHF.